The clone carrying this T cell receptor beta chain was seen only a few times. Germline CDR1 is SGHKS and CDR2 is YYEKEE (reference sequence). CDR3 length: 13 residues. V gave up 4 bases and J gave up 4 bases, with 9 bases separating them. Synthesis of TCR beta cDNA was carried out from about 0.55 ug total RNA with a constant-region primer. What produced the TCR beta libraries was three nested multiplex PCR rounds using slightly modified ARM-PCR. Two initial PCR rounds of approximately 10 cycles each paired TRBV1-TRBV30 forward primers with a C-beta reverse primer. TCRdb passed the multiplex PCR reads through MiXCR, listing each CDR3 protein once. The table lists 250,000 to 400,000 distinct CDR3 sequences, less than 75% of them singletons. The entry originates in a study of tumor-infiltrating lymphocytes in primary liver carcinoma. The wider study: Patients diagnosed with primary liver carcinoma received treatment through surgical resection.

Unsorted whole blood yielded blood RNA, and germline DNA was extracted as well. Sequenced: peripheral blood. The clonotype was recovered from a man aged 40-49 years with primary liver carcinoma and hepatitis B virus infection. The chain carries TRBV5-5 and TRBJ2-1; D remains ambiguous. The CDR3 DNA reads as TGTGCCAGCAGCCCACAGACGTACAATGAGCAGTTCTTC. This encodes CASSPQTYNEQFF.